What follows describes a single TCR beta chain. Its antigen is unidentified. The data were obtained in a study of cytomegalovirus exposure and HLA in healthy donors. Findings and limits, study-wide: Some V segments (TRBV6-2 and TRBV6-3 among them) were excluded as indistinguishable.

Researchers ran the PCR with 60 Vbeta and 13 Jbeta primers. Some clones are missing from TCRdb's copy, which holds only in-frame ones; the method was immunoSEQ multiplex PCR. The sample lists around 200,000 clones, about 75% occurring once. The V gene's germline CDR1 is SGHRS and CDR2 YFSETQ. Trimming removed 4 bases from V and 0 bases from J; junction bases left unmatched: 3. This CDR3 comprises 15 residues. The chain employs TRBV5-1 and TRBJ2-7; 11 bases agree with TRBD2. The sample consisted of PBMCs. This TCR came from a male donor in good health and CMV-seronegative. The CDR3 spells CASSPGLAGSYEQYF. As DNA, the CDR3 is TGCGCCAGCAGCCCAGGACTAGCGGGCTCCTACGAGCAGTACTTC.